This T cell receptor beta chain was identified in a study of tumour-infiltrating T cells in Burkitt lymphoma. The table came from immunoSEQ multiplex PCR; TCRdb's copy has only in-frame clones and leaves some out. The data contain over 5,000 clones, around 10% of them singletons. This clone was seen a handful of times. The CDR3 has 13 amino acids. V lost 4 bases to trimming and J lost 5 bases, with 11 bases between them. Germline V gene lookup returns CDR1 ENHRY and CDR2 SYGVKD. Sequenced sample: tumor tissue. The TCR originated in a human donor with diffuse large B-cell lymphoma. The chain employs TRBV10-3 and TRBJ1-2; tentatively, D is TRBD1 (5 bases). The CDR3 DNA reads as TGTGCCATCAGTGTAGGGACCGATTATGGCTACACCTTC. Protein sequence: CAISVGTDYGYTF.